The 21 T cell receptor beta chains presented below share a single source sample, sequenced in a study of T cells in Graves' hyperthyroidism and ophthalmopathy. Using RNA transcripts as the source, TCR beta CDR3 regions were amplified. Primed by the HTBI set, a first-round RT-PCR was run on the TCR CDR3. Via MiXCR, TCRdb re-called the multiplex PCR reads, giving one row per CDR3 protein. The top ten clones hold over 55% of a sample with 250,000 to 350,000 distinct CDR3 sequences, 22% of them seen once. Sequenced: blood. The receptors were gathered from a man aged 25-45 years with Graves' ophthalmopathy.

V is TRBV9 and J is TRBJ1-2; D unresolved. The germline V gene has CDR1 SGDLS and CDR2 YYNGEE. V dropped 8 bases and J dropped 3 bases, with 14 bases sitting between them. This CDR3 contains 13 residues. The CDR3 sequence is CASTSDLHYGYTF. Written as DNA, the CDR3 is TGTGCCAGTACATCCGACCTACACTATGGCTACACCTTC.

The CDR3 DNA reads as TGTGCCAGCAGCCGCCGGGACAGGGGAGTTTCACCCCTCCACTTT. Translating it yields CASSRRDRGVSPLHF. This chain links TRBV28 with TRBJ1-6, with 10 bases that match TRBD1. The V gene's germline CDR1 is MDHEN and CDR2 SYDVKM. The CDR3 contains 15 residues. Unmatched junction bases numbered 8, after V lost 6 bases and J lost 9 bases.

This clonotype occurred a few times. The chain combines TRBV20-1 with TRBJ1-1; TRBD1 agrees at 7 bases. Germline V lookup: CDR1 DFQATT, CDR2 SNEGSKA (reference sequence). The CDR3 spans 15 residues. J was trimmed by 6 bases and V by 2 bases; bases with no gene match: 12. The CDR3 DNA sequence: TGCAGTGCTAGAAACGGGAGACAGGGTTATTCTGAAGCTTTCTTT. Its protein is CSARNGRQGYSEAFF.

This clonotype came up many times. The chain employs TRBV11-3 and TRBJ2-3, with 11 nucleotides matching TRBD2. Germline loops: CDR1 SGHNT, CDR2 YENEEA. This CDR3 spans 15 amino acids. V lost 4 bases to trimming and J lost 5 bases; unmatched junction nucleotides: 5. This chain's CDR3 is CASSSTSGAGDTQYF. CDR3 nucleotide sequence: TGTGCCAGCAGCTCGACTAGCGGGGCCGGAGATACGCAGTATTTT.

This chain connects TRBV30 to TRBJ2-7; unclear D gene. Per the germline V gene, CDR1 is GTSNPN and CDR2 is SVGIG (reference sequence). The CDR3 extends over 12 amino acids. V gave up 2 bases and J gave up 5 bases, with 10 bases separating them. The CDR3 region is CAWSRPPNEQYF. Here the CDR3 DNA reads TGTGCCTGGAGTAGGCCCCCCAACGAGCAGTACTTC.

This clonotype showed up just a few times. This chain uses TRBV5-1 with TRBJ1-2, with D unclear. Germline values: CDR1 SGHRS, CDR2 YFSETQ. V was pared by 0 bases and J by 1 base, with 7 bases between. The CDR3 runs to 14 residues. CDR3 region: CASSLGDDNYGYTF. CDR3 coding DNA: TGCGCCAGCAGCTTGGGGGATGATAACTATGGCTACACCTTC.

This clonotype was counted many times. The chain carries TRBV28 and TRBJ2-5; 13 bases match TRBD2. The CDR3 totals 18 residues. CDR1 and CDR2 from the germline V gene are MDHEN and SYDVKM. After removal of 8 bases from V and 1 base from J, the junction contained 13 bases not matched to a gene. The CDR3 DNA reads TGTGCCAGCTCCAAGGTCGGGACTAGCGGGATGATCCAAGAGACCCAGTACTTC. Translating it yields CASSKVGTSGMIQETQYF.

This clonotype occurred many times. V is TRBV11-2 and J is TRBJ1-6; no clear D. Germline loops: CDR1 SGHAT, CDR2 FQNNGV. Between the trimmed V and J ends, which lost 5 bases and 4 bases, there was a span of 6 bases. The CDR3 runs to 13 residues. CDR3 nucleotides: TGTGCCAGCAGCGCCGATTATAATTCACCCCTCCACTTT. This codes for CASSADYNSPLHF.

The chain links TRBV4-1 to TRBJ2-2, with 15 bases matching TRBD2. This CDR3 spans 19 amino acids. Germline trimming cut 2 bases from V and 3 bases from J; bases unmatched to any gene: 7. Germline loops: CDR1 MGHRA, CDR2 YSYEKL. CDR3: CASSQTGLAGGRHTGELFF. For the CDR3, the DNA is TGCGCCAGCAGCCAAACGGGACTAGCGGGAGGCCGCCACACCGGGGAGCTGTTTTTT.

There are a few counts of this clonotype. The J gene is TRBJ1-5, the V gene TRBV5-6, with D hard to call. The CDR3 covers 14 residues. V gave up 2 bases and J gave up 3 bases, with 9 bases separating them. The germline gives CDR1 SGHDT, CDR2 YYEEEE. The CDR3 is CASSFGHYNQPQHF. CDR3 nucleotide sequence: TGTGCCAGCAGCTTTGGGCACTACAATCAGCCCCAGCATTTT.

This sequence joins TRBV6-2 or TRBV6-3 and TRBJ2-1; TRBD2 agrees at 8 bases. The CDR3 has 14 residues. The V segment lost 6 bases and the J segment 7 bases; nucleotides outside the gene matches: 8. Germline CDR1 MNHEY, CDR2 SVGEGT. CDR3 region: CASRPRGAWNEQFF. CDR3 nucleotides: TGTGCCAGCAGGCCGCGGGGGGCCTGGAATGAGCAGTTCTTC.

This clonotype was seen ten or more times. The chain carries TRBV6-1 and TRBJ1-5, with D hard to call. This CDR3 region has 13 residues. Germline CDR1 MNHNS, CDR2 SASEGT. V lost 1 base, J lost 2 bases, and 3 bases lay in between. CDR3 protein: CASSEVRNQPQHF. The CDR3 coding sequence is TGTGCCAGCAGTGAAGTCCGCAATCAGCCCCAGCATTTT.

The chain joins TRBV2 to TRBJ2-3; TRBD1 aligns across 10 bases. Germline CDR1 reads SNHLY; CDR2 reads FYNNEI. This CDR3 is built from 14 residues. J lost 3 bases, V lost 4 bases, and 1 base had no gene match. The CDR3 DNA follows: TGTGCCAGCAGTGGGGACAGGGGAACAGATACGCAGTATTTT. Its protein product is CASSGDRGTDTQYF.

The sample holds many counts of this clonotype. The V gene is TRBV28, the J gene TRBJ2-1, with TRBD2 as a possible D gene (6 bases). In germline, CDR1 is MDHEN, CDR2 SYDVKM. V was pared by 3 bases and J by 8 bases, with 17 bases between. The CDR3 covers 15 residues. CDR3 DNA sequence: TGTGCCAGCAGTTTCGCTTTCGGGAGAACGGATGAGCAGTTCTTC. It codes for CASSFAFGRTDEQFF.

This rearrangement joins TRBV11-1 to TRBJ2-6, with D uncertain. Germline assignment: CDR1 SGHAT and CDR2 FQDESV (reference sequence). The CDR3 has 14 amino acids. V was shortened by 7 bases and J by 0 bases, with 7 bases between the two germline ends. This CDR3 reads CASTQFSGANVLTF. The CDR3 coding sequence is TGTGCCAGCACCCAGTTCTCTGGGGCCAACGTCCTGACTTTC.

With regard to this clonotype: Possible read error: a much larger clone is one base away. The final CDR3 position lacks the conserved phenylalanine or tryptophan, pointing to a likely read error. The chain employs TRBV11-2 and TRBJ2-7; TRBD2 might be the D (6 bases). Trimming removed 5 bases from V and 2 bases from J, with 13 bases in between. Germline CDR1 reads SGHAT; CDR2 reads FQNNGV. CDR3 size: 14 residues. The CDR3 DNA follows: TGTGCCAGCAGCGCCGTGCGGGGAGCCTACGAGCAGTACCTC. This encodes CASSAVRGAYEQYL.

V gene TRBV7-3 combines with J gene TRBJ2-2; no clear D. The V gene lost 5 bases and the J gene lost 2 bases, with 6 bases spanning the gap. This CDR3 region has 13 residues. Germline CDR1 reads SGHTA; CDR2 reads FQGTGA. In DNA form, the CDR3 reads TGTGCCAGCAGCAAGGGCAACACCGGGGAGCTGTTTTTT. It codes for CASSKGNTGELFF.

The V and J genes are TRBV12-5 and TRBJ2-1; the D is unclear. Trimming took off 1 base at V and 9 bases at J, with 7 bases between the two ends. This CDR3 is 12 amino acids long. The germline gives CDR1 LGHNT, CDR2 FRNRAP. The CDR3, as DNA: TGTGCTAGTGGTTTGGAAACTACTGAGCAGTTCTTC. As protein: CASGLETTEQFF.

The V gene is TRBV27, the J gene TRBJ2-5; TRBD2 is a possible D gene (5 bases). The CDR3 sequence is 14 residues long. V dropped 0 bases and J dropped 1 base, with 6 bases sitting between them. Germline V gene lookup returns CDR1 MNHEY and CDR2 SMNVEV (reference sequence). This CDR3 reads CASSLSRAQETQYF. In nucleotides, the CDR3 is TGTGCCAGCAGTTTATCGAGGGCCCAAGAGACCCAGTACTTC.

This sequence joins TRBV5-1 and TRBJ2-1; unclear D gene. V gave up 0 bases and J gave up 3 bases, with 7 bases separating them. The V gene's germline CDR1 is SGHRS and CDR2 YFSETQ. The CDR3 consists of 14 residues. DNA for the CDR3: TGCGCCAGCAGCTTGGGGCCCAACTACAATGAGCAGTTCTTC. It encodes CASSLGPNYNEQFF.

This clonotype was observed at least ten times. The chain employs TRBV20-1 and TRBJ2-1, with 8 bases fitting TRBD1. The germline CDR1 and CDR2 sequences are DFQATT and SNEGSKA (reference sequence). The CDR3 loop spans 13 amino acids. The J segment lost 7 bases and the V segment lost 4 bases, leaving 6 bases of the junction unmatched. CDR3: CSATIQGDNEQFF. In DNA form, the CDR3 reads TGCAGTGCTACGATACAGGGGGATAATGAGCAGTTCTTC.